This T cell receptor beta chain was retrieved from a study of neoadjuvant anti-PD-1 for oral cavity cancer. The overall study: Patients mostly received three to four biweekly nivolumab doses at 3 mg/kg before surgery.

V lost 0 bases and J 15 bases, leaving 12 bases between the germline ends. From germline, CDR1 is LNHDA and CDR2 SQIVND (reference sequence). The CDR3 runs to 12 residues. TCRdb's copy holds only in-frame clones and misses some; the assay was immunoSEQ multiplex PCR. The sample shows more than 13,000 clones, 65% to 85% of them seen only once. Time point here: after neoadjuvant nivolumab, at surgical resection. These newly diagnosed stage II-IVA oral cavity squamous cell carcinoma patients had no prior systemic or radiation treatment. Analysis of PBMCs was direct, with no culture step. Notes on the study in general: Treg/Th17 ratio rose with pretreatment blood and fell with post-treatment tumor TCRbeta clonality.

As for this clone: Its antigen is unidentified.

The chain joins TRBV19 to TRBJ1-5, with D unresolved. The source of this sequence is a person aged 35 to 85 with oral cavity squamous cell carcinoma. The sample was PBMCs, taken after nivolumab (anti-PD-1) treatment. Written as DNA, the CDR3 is TGTGCCAGTAGTATAGATATCGGGTCTCGGCATTTT. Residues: CASSIDIGSRHF.